This T cell receptor beta chain was profiled in a study of CD8 T cells in Susac syndrome. The CDR3 loop spans 16 amino acids. Germline-derived CDR1 and CDR2 are GTSNPN and SVGIG (reference sequence). Trimming took 4 bases from V and 8 from J, leaving 26 bases between them. Reverse transcription of roughly 0.5 to 1 ug RNA was performed with random hexamers. Amplification of TCR beta CDR3 by immunoSEQ multiplex PCR spanned 54 Vbeta and 13 Jbeta. In TCRdb, the immunoSEQ multiplex PCR reads were re-called with MiXCR into one record per CDR3 protein. The sample has 240,000 or so distinct CDR3 sequences, 90% to 97% seen once; the top ten hold about 0.1%.

The sequence came from a human donor with Susac syndrome. V and J are TRBV30 and TRBJ1-2; weak D call: TRBD1 (6 bases). The sequenced material came from CD4+ T cells from PBMCs. The CDR3 DNA sequence: TGTGCCTGGAAAGCCCTACCGGGTGTCAGGGGCGGAGGCTACACCTTC. Its protein is CAWKALPGVRGGGYTF.